These T cell receptor beta chains were read from a single sample in a study of T cell responses to AZD1222 COVID-19 vaccine. Clones were read by immunoSEQ multiplex PCR, and TCRdb kept only the in-frame ones, dropping some. Counted here are some 130,000 clones, roughly 93% occurring once; the ten biggest clones make up under 1.2%. The specimen comprised peripheral blood, sampled 28 days after the second AZD1222 dose. The receptor set was obtained from an adult who received the AZD1222 COVID-19 vaccine. CDR3s include the opening cysteine and the closing phenylalanine or tryptophan. The D gene is left open where the match is weak. Size is stated for part of the rows, as once, few or many counts, or as a class when the clone is expanded.

D	V	size	J	DNA	CDR3
TRBD2	TRBV2	NA	TRBJ2-2	TGTGCCAGCAATAGCGGGGTAAACACCGGGGAGCTGTTTTTT	CASNSGVNTGELFF
NA	TRBV9	NA	TRBJ2-4	TGTGCCAGCAGCCCCGGGAGAGCCAAAAACATTCAGTACTTC	CASSPGRAKNIQYF
NA	TRBV5-4	NA	TRBJ1-1	TGTGCCAGCAGCAGAAAGCGAGAGTACCCTGAAGCTTTCTTT	CASSRKREYPEAFF
TRBD2	TRBV9	NA	TRBJ2-5	TGTGCCAGCAGCTGGGGGACTAGCGGTGAAGAGACCCAGTACTTC	CASSWGTSGEETQYF
NA	TRBV13	NA	TRBJ2-2	TGTGCCAGCAGCTTAGAGTCCGGGGAGCTGTTTTTT	CASSLESGELFF
NA	TRBV11-2	NA	TRBJ2-4	TGTGCCAGCAGCTTAGATCTTGGGTCTTCCTTAGCCAAAAACATTCAGTACTTC	CASSLDLGSSLAKNIQYF
NA	TRBV4-1	NA	TRBJ2-7	TGCGCCAGCAGCACGGACAGGGTTAGTAGCGGGAGTCTGGACGAGCAGTACTTC	CASSTDRVSSGSLDEQYF
NA	TRBV18	NA	TRBJ1-1	TGTGCCAGCTCACCACCGGGTCTGAACACTGAAGCTTTCTTT	CASSPPGLNTEAFF
TRBD2	TRBV23-1	NA	TRBJ2-4	TGCGCCAGCAGTCATTCGAGCGGGACGGGGAGGGCGGACATTCAGTACTTC	CASSHSSGTGRADIQYF
TRBD1	TRBV18	NA	TRBJ2-7	TGTGCCAGCTCACCACAGGGGGACAGGGGGGCCGAGCAGTACTTC	CASSPQGDRGAEQYF
NA	TRBV6-2/TRBV6-3	NA	TRBJ2-1	TGTGCCAGCAGTTACTCGATTGGCTCAGCGGGCGATGAGCAGTTCTTC	CASSYSIGSAGDEQFF
TRBD1	TRBV7-3	NA	TRBJ1-2	TGTGCCAGCAGCTGGACAGGGGGCATCGACTATGGCTACACCTTC	CASSWTGGIDYGYTF
NA	TRBV30	NA	TRBJ1-2	TGTGCCTGGAGGGGTAAAAGGGATGGCTACACCTTC	CAWRGKRDGYTF
NA	TRBV6-5	NA	TRBJ1-2	TGTGCCAGCAGTTACTCTCAGGGCGAAGGCTACACCTTC	CASSYSQGEGYTF
NA	TRBV7-9	NA	TRBJ2-3	TGTGCCAGCCGCGGGGACGGAGATACGCAGTATTTT	CASRGDGDTQYF
NA	TRBV30	once	TRBJ1-2	TGTGCCTGGAGTGCAGGGAGTGCGAACTATGGCTACACCTTC	CAWSAGSANYGYTF